The 14 T cell receptor beta chains below were found in one sample sequenced in a study of blood T cell repertoires in COVID-19. Measured with immunoSEQ multiplex PCR; TCRdb has only the in-frame clones, and not every one. The sample contains over 300,000 clones, roughly 82% of which appear only once. The specimen was peripheral blood. Receptors originate from a woman in her forties or fifties with acute or convalescent COVID-19.

The chain recombines TRBV2 with TRBJ2-3, with 7 positions matching TRBD1. The V gene's germline CDR1 is SNHLY and CDR2 FYNNEI. The V gene end was trimmed by 7 bases and the J gene end by 3 bases; junction bases not matched to a gene: 7. This CDR3 has 14 residues. This CDR3 is CASIHGQVTDTQYF. DNA for the CDR3: TGTGCCAGCATTCATGGACAGGTTACAGATACGCAGTATTTT.

V usage is TRBV24-1 and J usage is TRBJ2-1; TRBD2 matches 7 bases. The CDR3 runs 16 residues. Germline CDR1 reads KGHDR; CDR2 reads SFDVKD. With V trimmed by 3 bases and J by 6 bases, 10 bases remained unmatched. Here the CDR3 DNA reads TGTGCCACCAGTGATCGACCGGGACTACCTCGCAATGAGCAGTTCTTC. Translating gives CATSDRPGLPRNEQFF.

The chain carries TRBV19 and TRBJ1-1; unclear D gene. V lost 4 bases and J lost 0, with 12 bases in between. CDR3 size: 15 residues. In germline, CDR1 is LNHDA, CDR2 SQIVND (reference sequence). The CDR3, as DNA: TGTGCCAGTAGTAAAGGAGACTACATGAACACTGAAGCTTTCTTT. It is translated as CASSKGDYMNTEAFF.

The chain employs TRBV5-1 and TRBJ1-1, with TRBD1 matching 7 bases. This CDR3 has 13 residues. Looked up from germline, CDR1 is SGHRS and CDR2 is YFSETQ. V shed 3 bases and J 6 bases; nucleotides not matched to a gene: 5. Here the CDR3 reads CASSSAQGAEAFF. CDR3 DNA: TGCGCCAGCAGCTCGGCCCAGGGGGCTGAAGCTTTCTTT.

This clone was seen a single time. This chain joins TRBV7-8 and TRBJ1-5; D may be TRBD1 (5 bases). This CDR3 has 15 amino acids. The V gene's germline CDR1 is SGHVS and CDR2 FQNEAQ. V was pared by 1 base and J by 6 bases, with 13 bases between. CDR3 nucleotides: TGTGCCAGCAGCTTAGGGAGGGGCGGAGGTCAGCCCCAGCATTTT. It codes for CASSLGRGGGQPQHF.

This sequence joins TRBV2 and TRBJ2-7, with TRBD1 matching 7 bases. Germline CDR1 reads SNHLY; CDR2 reads FYNNEI. The CDR3 covers 13 residues. Losses at the gene ends were 3 bases for V and 5 bases for J; bases not matched to a gene: 4. For the CDR3, the DNA is TGTGCCAGCAGTGAGACAGGGCGCGACGAGCAGTACTTC. It specifies CASSETGRDEQYF.

The chain is built from TRBV7-2 and TRBJ2-3; D might be TRBD2 (6 bases). CDR3 length equals 15 residues. The V and J ends lost 1 base and 4 bases respectively, with 12 bases between them. CDR1 SGHTA and CDR2 FQGNSA come from the germline V gene. The DNA for the CDR3 is TGTGCCAGCAGCTTAGGTCGGGAGAGGTCAGATACGCAGTATTTT. It codes for CASSLGRERSDTQYF.

The rearrangement joins TRBV19 to TRBJ2-3; D is perhaps TRBD1 (5 bases). Trimming took off 5 bases at V and 7 bases at J, with 19 bases between the two ends. The CDR3 sequence is 15 residues long. Germline-derived CDR1 and CDR2 are LNHDA and SQIVND (reference sequence). CDR3 region: CASSGAGHAYHTQYF. Here the CDR3 DNA reads TGTGCCAGTAGTGGCGCCGGACACGCGTATCATACGCAGTATTTT.

This clone is a singleton in its sample. The chain uses TRBV19 and TRBJ1-1; 10 bases are a match to TRBD1. V lost 3 bases to trimming and J lost 4 bases; unmatched junction nucleotides: 8. The CDR3 extends over 16 amino acids. CDR1 is LNHDA, CDR2 SQIVND, per germline (reference sequence). The CDR3 sequence is CASSILDRGPGTEAFF. The CDR3 bases are TGTGCCAGTAGTATCCTCGACAGGGGGCCTGGCACTGAAGCTTTCTTT.

This clone was seen a single time. This chain links TRBV19 with TRBJ1-1; D not resolved. The CDR3 has 15 residues. Trimming took off 1 base at V and 0 bases at J, with 9 bases between the two ends. Germline-derived CDR1 and CDR2 are LNHDA and SQIVND (reference sequence). CDR3 bases: TGTGCCAGTAGTATAGGGGGAGGCATGAACACTGAAGCTTTCTTT. Translating gives CASSIGGGMNTEAFF.

The chain has TRBV5-4 and TRBJ1-1; TRBD1 matches 10 bases. Germline CDR1 and CDR2: SGHNT and YYREEE (reference sequence). The CDR3 totals 16 residues. V lost 4 bases and J lost 0; bases outside the gene matches: 6. This CDR3 is CASSAPDRGMNTEAFF. CDR3 nucleotides: TGTGCCAGCAGCGCCCCGGACAGGGGGATGAACACTGAAGCTTTCTTT.

V and J are TRBV28 and TRBJ2-7; D is perhaps TRBD2 (5 bases). CDR3 length equals 11 residues. Between the trimmed V and J ends, which lost 6 bases and 6 bases, there was a span of 9 bases. Germline lookup yields CDR1 MDHEN and CDR2 SYDVKM. CDR3 region: CASSRGLEQYF. The DNA of the CDR3 is TGTGCCAGCAGCCGAGGACTCGAGCAGTACTTC.

The chain is built from TRBV2 and TRBJ1-1; D is undetermined. Germline loops: CDR1 SNHLY, CDR2 FYNNEI. Trimming took 6 bases from V and 3 from J, leaving 8 bases between them. The CDR3 loop spans 12 amino acids. CDR3: CASSGGYTEAFF. CDR3 in DNA: TGTGCCAGCAGCGGAGGGTACACTGAAGCTTTCTTT.

The chain links TRBV11-2 to TRBJ2-1; D may be TRBD1 (6 bases). This CDR3 comprises 14 residues. V was shortened by 7 bases and J by 3 bases, with 13 bases between the two germline ends. CDR1 is SGHAT and CDR2 is FQNNGV in the germline V gene. The CDR3 is CASTATGFYNEQFF. The DNA for the CDR3 is TGTGCCAGCACCGCGACAGGATTCTACAATGAGCAGTTCTTC.